The clone carrying this T cell receptor beta chain was detected a few times. The sample originates from a study of blood T cell repertoires in COVID-19. Study summary: Sources were T cells, B-cell-depleted T cells, or PBMCs; the material itself was cDNA or gDNA.

Per the study methods: Amplification of reference gene primers provided the estimated nucleated cell counts. Data came from immunoSEQ multiplex PCR; TCRdb stores just in-frame clones and leaves some out. V and J calls and clone size follow that table, whereas D and trimming were derived from the DNA. This table has 50,000 or so clones, over 75% appearing once. The CDR3 extends over 15 amino acids. Per germline, CDR1 SGHTA and CDR2 FQGTGA. Germline trimming cut 5 bases from V and 5 bases from J; bases unmatched to any gene: 6. The chain carries TRBV7-3 and TRBJ2-2; 9 positions agree with TRBD1. This clonotype was sampled from a human donor with active COVID-19. The donor label of this sample is uncertain. Sequenced: peripheral blood. CDR3 in DNA: TGTGCCAGCAGCCGGGGGACAGGGAGTACCGGGGAGCTGTTTTTT. Its protein is CASSRGTGSTGELFF.